This entry lists 18 T cell receptor beta chains sequenced from one sample in a study of T cells in Graves' hyperthyroidism and ophthalmopathy (dated by TCRdb to the late 2010s). Receptor amplification or capture employed multiplex PCR. TCRdb shows the sequencer as Illumina HiSeq 2000. The TCR beta CDR3 regions were amplified from the RNA transcripts. A first-round RT-PCR of the TCR CDR3 used the HTBI primer set with the Qiagen OneStep RT-PCR kit. In TCRdb, the public reads were trimmed at Q25 with fastp and aligned with MiXCR, with productive beta chains retained. Rows matching on CDR3 protein sequence are summarized as one entry with the most common DNA and genes. The sample includes about 760,000 distinct CDR3 sequences, with about a third observed a single time. About a third of the sample comes from the top ten. Sequenced sample: blood. The receptors shown here come from a woman aged 40 to 55 with Graves' hyperthyroidism.

This clonotype was seen just once. The V and J genes are TRBV2 and TRBJ1-1, with a possible D match to TRBD1 (6 bases). CDR1 is SNHLY, CDR2 FYNNEI, per germline. This CDR3 is built from 12 residues. V was trimmed by 7 bases and J by 3 bases, leaving 9 bases between them. The DNA of the CDR3 is TGTGCCAGCATGGGGGCTGACACTGAAGCTTTCTTT. Protein product: CASMGADTEAFF.

The sample holds a few counts of this clonotype. The chain employs TRBV15 and TRBJ1-6, with D perhaps matching TRBD1 (5 bases). The germline V gene encodes CDR1 LNHNV and CDR2 YYDKDF (reference sequence). V lost 6 bases to trimming and J lost 14 bases, with 20 bases between them. The CDR3 covers 14 residues. The CDR3 sequence: CATRQTVSSRTLHF. CDR3 nucleotide sequence: TGTGCCACCAGACAGACAGTGTCCTCGAGAACCCTCCACTTT.

The genes are TRBV12-3 or TRBV12-4 and TRBJ1-4; D is ambiguous. V was trimmed by 3 bases and J by 7 bases, leaving 12 bases between them. This CDR3 is built from 14 residues. DNA of the CDR3: TGTGCCAGCAGTTTGACCCATCAGCGTGAAAAACTGTTTTTT. Protein product: CASSLTHQREKLFF.

In its sample, this clonotype was seen many times. The CDR3: CASSLDSVAETQYF. CDR3 DNA: TGTGCCAGCAGCTTAGATTCGGTGGCCGAGACCCAGTACTTC. The chain carries TRBV7-6 and TRBJ2-5; D unclear. Trimming pared 1 base from V and 5 bases from J, leaving 11 bases between. The CDR3 consists of 14 residues. Germline V CDR1 and CDR2: SGHVS, FNYEAQ.

The rearrangement uses TRBV20-1 and TRBJ2-7, with D possibly matching TRBD1 (6 bases). Per the germline V gene, CDR1 is DFQATT and CDR2 is SNEGSKA (reference sequence). The CDR3 consists of 15 residues. With 2 bases removed from V and 3 bases from J, the gap between germline ends came to 17 bases. The CDR3 coding sequence is TGCAGTGCTAGACCGGACAGCGTATCTCACTACGAGCAGTACTTC. Its translation is CSARPDSVSHYEQYF.

The sample holds many counts of this clonotype. This chain links TRBV29-1 with TRBJ1-2; TRBD1 aligns across 8 bases. CDR3 length: 13 residues. The V segment lost 6 bases and the J segment 2 bases; nucleotides outside the gene matches: 5. The germline gives CDR1 SQVTM, CDR2 ANQGSEA. CDR3 residues: CSVRTGTNYGYTF. CDR3 DNA sequence: TGCAGCGTCCGGACAGGGACCAACTATGGCTACACCTTC.

About this clonotype: Given a much more abundant clone one base away, this may be a read error. The V gene is TRBV5-5, the J gene TRBJ1-2; the match to TRBD1 covers 9 bases. Germline lookup yields CDR1 SGHKS and CDR2 YYEKEE (reference sequence). This CDR3 is 13 amino acids long. The junction had 4 bases not matched to a gene; V was cut back by 4 bases and J by 6 bases. The CDR3 coding sequence is TGTGCCAGCAGCGTGGGACAGGGACATGGCTACACCTTC. Translation: CASSVGQGHGYTF.

This clonotype was seen ten or more times. The chain is built from TRBV13 and TRBJ1-2, with 8 bases matching TRBD1. The CDR3 has 16 residues. J gave up 4 bases and V 2 bases, and 9 bases lay outside the gene matches. Germline values: CDR1 PRHDT, CDR2 FYEKMQ (reference sequence). The CDR3 coding sequence is TGTGCCAGCAGCTTACGCCGGACAGGGAAGGGCTATGGCTACACCTTC. This translates into CASSLRRTGKGYGYTF.

There are many counts of this clonotype. The V call is TRBV19, the J call TRBJ1-3, with D maybe TRBD1 (5 bases). The CDR3 has 15 residues. Trimming took off 3 bases at V and 0 bases at J, with 9 bases between the two ends. Looked up from germline, CDR1 is LNHDA and CDR2 is SQIVND (reference sequence). CDR3 protein: CASSMLGGSGNTIYF. DNA for the CDR3: TGTGCCAGTAGTATGTTGGGGGGCTCTGGAAACACCATATATTTT.

This clonotype came up once. At one boundary the junction diverges from the germline segment, which might be a read error. The chain recombines TRBV7-2 with TRBJ2-5, with 14 bases aligning to TRBD2. Germline CDR1 and CDR2: SGHTA and FQGNSA. The CDR3 contains 16 residues. The CDR3 sequence: CASSFIPGLAGETQCF. The DNA for the CDR3 is TGTGCCAGCAGCTTTATACCGGGACTAGCGGGGGAGACCCAGTGCTTC. Full variable domain (remainder filled in from reference TRBV7-2 and TRBJ2-5): GAGVSQSPSNKVTEKGKDVELRCDPISGHTALYWYRQSLGQGLEFLIYFQGNSAPDKSGLPSDRFSAERTGGSVSTLTIQRTQQEDSAVYLCASSFIPGLAGETQCFGPGTRLLVL.

The chain employs TRBV6-6 and TRBJ2-7, with D tentatively TRBD2 (5 bases). Trimming cost V 2 bases and J 3 bases, with 11 bases left between them. The CDR3 extends over 14 amino acids. Germline lookup yields CDR1 MNHNY and CDR2 SVGAGI (reference sequence). CDR3 sequence reads: CASSYRATIYEQYF. The CDR3 DNA is TGTGCCAGCAGTTACCGGGCGACTATCTACGAGCAGTACTTC.

The chain is built from TRBV6-5 and TRBJ1-1, with unresolved D. Germline CDR1 MNHEY, CDR2 SVGAGI. The CDR3 spans 15 residues. V was trimmed by 0 bases and J by 0 bases, leaving 8 bases between them. CDR3 bases: TGTGCCAGCAGTTACTCGAGAGTGATGAACACTGAAGCTTTCTTT. Encoded protein: CASSYSRVMNTEAFF.

To note about this clonotype: A read error may be the cause here, since a much bigger clone is one base away. The chain has TRBV7-9 and TRBJ2-5; 8 bases line up with TRBD2. Germline trimming cut 10 bases from V and 6 bases from J; bases unmatched to any gene: 10. The CDR3 consists of 13 residues. The germline gives CDR1 SEHNR, CDR2 FQNEAQ (reference sequence). In DNA form, the CDR3 reads TGTGCCACCCAAGCGGGAGTCAGGAAGACCCAGTACTTC. It is translated as CATQAGVRKTQYF.

The chain joins TRBV2 to TRBJ1-5; no definite D call. Germline CDR1 SNHLY, CDR2 FYNNEI. The CDR3 totals 10 residues. Trimming took 7 bases from V and 9 from J, leaving 7 bases between them. As DNA, the CDR3 is TGTGCCAGCACTCCACGGCCCCAGCATTTT. This translates into CASTPRPQHF.

For this clonotype: A much larger clone lies a single base off, so this may be a read error. The CDR3 carries no conserved terminal phenylalanine or tryptophan, so it likely arises from a read error. V gene TRBV20-1 combines with J gene TRBJ2-7; D gene ambiguous. This CDR3 region has 11 residues. Germline loops: CDR1 DFQATT, CDR2 SNEGSKA (reference sequence). The CDR3 nucleotides are TGCAGTGTTAGAGACAACTACGAGCAGTACTCC. Its protein product is CSVRDNYEQYS.

With regard to this clonotype: A much larger clone lies a single base off, so this may be a read error. The chain has TRBV19 and TRBJ1-5; TRBD1 matches 7 bases. Germline trimming cut 3 bases from V and 4 bases from J; bases unmatched to any gene: 6. Germline loops: CDR1 LNHDA, CDR2 SQIVND (reference sequence). The CDR3 has 15 amino acids. The DNA for the CDR3 is TGTGCCAGTAGTATGGAGGCAGGGGGTAATCAGCCCCAGCATTTT. Protein: CASSMEAGGNQPQHF.

This sequence joins TRBV20-1 and TRBJ1-1, with D perhaps TRBD1 (5 bases). Germline CDR1 DFQATT, CDR2 SNEGSKA (reference sequence). With 2 bases removed from V and 3 bases from J, the gap between germline ends came to 25 bases. This CDR3 region has 18 residues. Here the CDR3 DNA reads TGCAGTGCTAGACCGACCCTCCGGGACCCCCAAAGGCACACTGAAGCTTTCTTT. It encodes CSARPTLRDPQRHTEAFF.

In this sample, this clonotype turned up many times. This sequence joins TRBV10-3 and TRBJ1-5, with a weak D call TRBD1 (5 bases). V lost 7 bases and J lost 0, with 7 bases in between. This CDR3 region has 13 residues. Germline lookup yields CDR1 ENHRY and CDR2 SYGVKD. In DNA, the CDR3 is TGTGCCATCACCCAGGGTAGCAATCAGCCCCAGCATTTT. It encodes CAITQGSNQPQHF.